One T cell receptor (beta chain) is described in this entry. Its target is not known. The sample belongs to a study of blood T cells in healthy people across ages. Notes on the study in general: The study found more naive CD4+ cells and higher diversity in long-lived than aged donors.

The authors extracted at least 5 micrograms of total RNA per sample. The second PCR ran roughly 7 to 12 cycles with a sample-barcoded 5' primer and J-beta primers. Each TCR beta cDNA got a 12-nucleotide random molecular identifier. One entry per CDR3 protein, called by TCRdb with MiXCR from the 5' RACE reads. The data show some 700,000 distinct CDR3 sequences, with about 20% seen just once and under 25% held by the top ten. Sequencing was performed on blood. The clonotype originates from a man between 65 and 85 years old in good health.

The DNA for the CDR3 is TGTGCCAGCAGCTACCTAGCGGGCTCTACATCTGCGCAGTATTTT. Its protein product is CASSYLAGSTSAQYF. The chain employs TRBV7-3 and TRBJ2-3; 8 nucleotides agree with TRBD2. Germline CDR1 SGHTA, CDR2 FQGTGA. This CDR3 contains 15 residues. J gave up 10 bases and V 4 bases, and 13 bases lay outside the gene matches.